The entry below gives a single T cell receptor (beta chain) sequence along with its context. The table lists this clonotype with a few counts. No antigen is known for it. This CDR3 fails to terminate in the conserved phenylalanine or tryptophan, so it likely reflects a read error. As encoded in the germline V gene, CDR1 is SGHAT while CDR2 is FQNNGV. V loses 3 bases of germline sequence and J loses 3 bases, and the interval between the two ends is 11 bases. The CDR3 is 15 residues long, ends included. The retained sequence is limited to the CDR3, 45 bases, with the frame set at the first base. This entry is derived from a study of tumor-infiltrating lymphocytes in primary liver carcinoma (dated by TCRdb to 2017 to 2019). Concerning the study at large: Of the five patients, three men and two women aged 30 to 69 years, four had hepatocellular carcinoma and one had combined HCC and intrahepatic cholangiocarcinoma. For each liver tumor, the study sampled five regions along with adjacent normal tissue and blood, and applied TCRbeta repertoire sequencing, expression microarrays and whole-exome sequencing. The approximately 24 tumor region samples were profiled with Agilent mRNA microarrays so that TCRbeta repertoire diversity could be related to the local molecular phenotype. A total of 35 specimens from 5 patients, comprising 25 or so tumor regions, 5 adjacent noncancerous liver tissues and 5 peripheral blood samples, were covered by TCRbeta repertoire sequencing. Each sample produced roughly 3.65 to 7.13 million productive TCRbeta reads, and read depth showed no significant difference between tissue types. Tumors of the five patients were stage T1-T3 N0M0 with maximum diameters of 4.2 to 10 cm. High reproducibility was observed for the technical replicate repertoires, with mean shared-clone rates roughly 0.87 and correlation coefficients above 0.98. What the work shows at the level of the full study, not this receptor alone: Only roughly 7-24% of top clones appeared in all five regions of a tumor, which suggests that tumor-infiltrating T cells are spatially heterogeneous. Bulk unsorted samples precluded comparing CD4+ and CD8+ T cell repertoires. The top 250 clones accounted for a significantly greater share of the repertoire in tumors than in blood (p = 0.039). The study included only five patients, and the authors note findings should be validated in a larger study. Because only the TCR beta chain was sequenced and unpaired alpha chains were not captured, true repertoire diversity is likely underestimated. Pairs of tumor regions showed greater repertoire overlap (mean roughly 35%) than tumor-adjacent pairs (approximately 17%) or tumor-blood pairs (around 15%), which is consistent with antigen-driven expansion.

Starting from roughly 500 ng total RNA, TCRbeta-specific cDNA was produced by reverse transcription with a constant-region primer and ProtoScript II reverse transcriptase. Three nested multiplex PCR rounds, following a slightly modified ARM-PCR procedure, were used to build the TCRbeta libraries. Multiplex TRBV1-TRBV30 forward primers and a Cbeta reverse primer were used in the first two PCR rounds, each of which was run for around 10 cycles. A final 25-cycle PCR with Deep VentR polymerase added sample barcodes and Illumina adapters. Amplicons of 200-500 bp were gel-purified with a QIAquick gel extraction kit before sequencing. An Illumina HiSeq 2500 was used to sequence the TCRbeta amplicons, generating 250-bp paired-end reads. The authors processed their data as follows. Reads were quality-trimmed with Trimmomatic v0.33, and paired reads were merged with FLASH v1.2.11 to recover full CDR3 sequences. MiGEC v1.2.1b assigned V, D and J germline segments to the rearranged TCRbeta sequences. Clonotype statistics and Shannon-Wiener diversity indices were calculated with VDJtools v1.0.0. To reduce sampling bias, subsequent analyses other than the diversity analysis used only the 250 most abundant clonotypes in each sample. The public reads were reprocessed in TCRdb via fastp at Q25 and MiXCR, keeping in-frame beta chains. Duplicate CDR3 protein sequences are folded into a single record with the most common DNA and genes. These V and J calls derive from TCRdb rather than the authors' analysis. A total of 95,000 to 100,000 distinct CDR3 sequences appear in this sample, around two thirds of them only once. The top ten clones comprise more than 10% of the sample.

Without any cell sorting, total RNA and DNA were extracted together from roughly 20-30 mg of bulk tissue using the AllPrep DNA/RNA mini kit. Between late 2015 and March 2016, a few patients in China with histopathologically diagnosed primary liver carcinoma had surgical resection. Patients had chronic HBV infection and were treatment-naive at sampling. Each tumor was sampled at five spatially separated regions: the superior, inferior, left-lateral and right-lateral poles and the tumor centre. Histology showed that every tumor sample contained more than 80% viable tumor cells. Pieces of fresh tumor and adjacent tissue were cut in half, with one half kept in RNAlater at -80 degrees C and the other half sent for histology.

This clonotype was sampled from a woman in her fifties or sixties with primary liver carcinoma and hepatitis B virus infection. Material: liver tumor tissue from sampling region 2. The sample's cell subset or site label, decoded: tumor region T2, inferior pole. The sequence is built from TRBV11-2 and TRBJ2-2, and the D gene may be TRBD1, 6 bases matching. The CDR3 reads as follows: CASSLGHGYTGELFS. The DNA sequence is given as TGTGCCAGCAGCTTGGGACATGGATACACCGGGGAGCTGTTTTCT.